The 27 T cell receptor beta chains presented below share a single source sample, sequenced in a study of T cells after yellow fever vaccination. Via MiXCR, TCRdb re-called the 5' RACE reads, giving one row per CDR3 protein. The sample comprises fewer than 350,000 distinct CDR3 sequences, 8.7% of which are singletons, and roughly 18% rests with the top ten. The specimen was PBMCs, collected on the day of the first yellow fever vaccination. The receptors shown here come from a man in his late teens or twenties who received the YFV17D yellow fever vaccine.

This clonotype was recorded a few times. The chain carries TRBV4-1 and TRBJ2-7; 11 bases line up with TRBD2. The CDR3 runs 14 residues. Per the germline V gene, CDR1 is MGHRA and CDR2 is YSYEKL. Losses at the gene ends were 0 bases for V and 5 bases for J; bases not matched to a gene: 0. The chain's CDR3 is CASSQETSGDEQYF. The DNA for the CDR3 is TGCGCCAGCAGCCAAGAGACTAGCGGGGACGAGCAGTACTTC.

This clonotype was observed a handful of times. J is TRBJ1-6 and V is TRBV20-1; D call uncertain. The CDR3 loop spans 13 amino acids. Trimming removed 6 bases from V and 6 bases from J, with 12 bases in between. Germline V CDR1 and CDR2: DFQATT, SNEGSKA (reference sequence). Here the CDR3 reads CSAWRQANSPLHF. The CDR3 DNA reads TGCAGTGCCTGGCGACAAGCTAATTCACCCCTCCACTTT.

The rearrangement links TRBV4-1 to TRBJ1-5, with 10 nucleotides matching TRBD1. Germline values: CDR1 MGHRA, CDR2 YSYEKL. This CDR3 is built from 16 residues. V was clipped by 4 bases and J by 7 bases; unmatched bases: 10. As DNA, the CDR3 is TGCGCCAGCAGCCCGTCAGACAGGGGGCTGTGGCAGCCCCAGCATTTT. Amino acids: CASSPSDRGLWQPQHF.

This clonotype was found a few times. In DNA, the CDR3 is TGTGCCAGCAGTGAAGCCTGGAGGTCGGATGAGCAGTTCTTC. Residues: CASSEAWRSDEQFF. This rearrangement joins TRBV6-1 to TRBJ2-1; maybe TRBD2 (5 bases). CDR3 size: 14 residues. Germline-derived CDR1 and CDR2 are MNHNS and SASEGT. The V gene lost 0 bases and the J gene lost 8 bases, with 11 bases spanning the gap.

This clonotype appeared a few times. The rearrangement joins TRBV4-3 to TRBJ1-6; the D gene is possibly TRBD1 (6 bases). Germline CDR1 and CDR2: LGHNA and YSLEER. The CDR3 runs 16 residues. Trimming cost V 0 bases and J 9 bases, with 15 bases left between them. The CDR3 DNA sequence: TGCGCCAGCAGCCAAGATCCGGGGGGGCAGGGTTCACCCCTCCACTTT. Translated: CASSQDPGGQGSPLHF.

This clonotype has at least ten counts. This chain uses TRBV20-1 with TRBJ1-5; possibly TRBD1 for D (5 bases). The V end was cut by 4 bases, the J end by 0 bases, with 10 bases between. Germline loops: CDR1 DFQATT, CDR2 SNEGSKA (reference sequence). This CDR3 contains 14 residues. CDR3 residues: CSAIQAPSNQPQHF. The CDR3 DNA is TGCAGTGCTATACAGGCCCCTAGCAATCAGCCCCAGCATTTT.

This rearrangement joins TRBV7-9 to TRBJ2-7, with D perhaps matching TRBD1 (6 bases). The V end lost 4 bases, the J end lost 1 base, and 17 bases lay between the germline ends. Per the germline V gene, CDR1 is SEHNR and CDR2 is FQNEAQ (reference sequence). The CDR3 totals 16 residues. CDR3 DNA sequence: TGTGCCAGCAGCTCCGGCCATTACAGGGATTCCTACGAGCAGTACTTC. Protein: CASSSGHYRDSYEQYF.

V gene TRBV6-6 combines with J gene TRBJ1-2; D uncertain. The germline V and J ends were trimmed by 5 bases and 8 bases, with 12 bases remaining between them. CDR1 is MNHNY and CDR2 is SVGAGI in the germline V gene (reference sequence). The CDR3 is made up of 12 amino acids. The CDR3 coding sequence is TGTGCCAGCAGTGTCTTGGGTGAAGGCTACACCTTC. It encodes CASSVLGEGYTF.

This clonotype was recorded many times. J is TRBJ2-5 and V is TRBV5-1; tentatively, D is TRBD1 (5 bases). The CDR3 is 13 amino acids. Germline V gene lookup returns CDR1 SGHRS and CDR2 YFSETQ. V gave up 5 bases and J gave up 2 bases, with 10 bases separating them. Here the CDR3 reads CASSSAGQETQYF. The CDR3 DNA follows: TGCGCCAGCAGTTCCGCAGGGCAAGAGACCCAGTACTTC.

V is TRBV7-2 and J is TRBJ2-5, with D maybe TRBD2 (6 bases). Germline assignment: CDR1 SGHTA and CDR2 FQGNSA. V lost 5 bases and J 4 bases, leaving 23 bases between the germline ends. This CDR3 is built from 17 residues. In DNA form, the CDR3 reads TGTGCCAGCAGCCACTCCGCGGGGCGGCGGAGGGTAGAGACCCAGTACTTC. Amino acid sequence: CASSHSAGRRRVETQYF.

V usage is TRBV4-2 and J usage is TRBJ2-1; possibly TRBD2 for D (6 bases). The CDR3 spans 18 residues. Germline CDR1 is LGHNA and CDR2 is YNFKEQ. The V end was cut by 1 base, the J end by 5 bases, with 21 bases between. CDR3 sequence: CASSQGLNSDGRDNEQFF. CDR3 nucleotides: TGTGCCAGCAGCCAAGGCCTTAATAGCGACGGGAGAGACAATGAGCAGTTCTTC.

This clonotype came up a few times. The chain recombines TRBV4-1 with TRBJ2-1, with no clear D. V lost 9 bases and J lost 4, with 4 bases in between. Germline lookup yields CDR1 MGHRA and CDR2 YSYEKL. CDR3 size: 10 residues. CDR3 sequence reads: CAREYNEQFF. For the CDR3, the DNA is TGCGCCAGAGAGTACAATGAGCAGTTCTTC.

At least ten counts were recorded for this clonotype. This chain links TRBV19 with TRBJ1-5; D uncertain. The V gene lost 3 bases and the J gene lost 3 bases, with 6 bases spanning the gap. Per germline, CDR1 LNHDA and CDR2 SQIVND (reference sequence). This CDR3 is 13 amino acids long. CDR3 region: CASSIGNNQPQHF. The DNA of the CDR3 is TGTGCCAGTAGTATCGGAAACAATCAGCCCCAGCATTTT.

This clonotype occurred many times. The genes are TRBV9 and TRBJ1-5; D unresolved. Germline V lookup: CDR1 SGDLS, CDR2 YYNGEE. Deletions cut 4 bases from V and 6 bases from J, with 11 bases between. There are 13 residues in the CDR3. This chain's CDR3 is CASSLEPSQPQHF. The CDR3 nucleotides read TGTGCCAGCAGCCTAGAGCCTAGTCAGCCCCAGCATTTT.

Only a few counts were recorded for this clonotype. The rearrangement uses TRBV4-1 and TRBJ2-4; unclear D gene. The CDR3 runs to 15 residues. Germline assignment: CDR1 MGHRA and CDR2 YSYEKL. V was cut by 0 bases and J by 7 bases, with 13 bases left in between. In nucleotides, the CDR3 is TGCGCCAGCAGCCAAGAACTTGGGCAGGCGAACATTCAGTACTTC. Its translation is CASSQELGQANIQYF.

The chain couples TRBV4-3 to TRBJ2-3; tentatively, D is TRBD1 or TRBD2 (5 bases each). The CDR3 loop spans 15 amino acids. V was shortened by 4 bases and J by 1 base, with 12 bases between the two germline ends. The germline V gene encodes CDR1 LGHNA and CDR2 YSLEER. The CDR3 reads CASSLEGRGTDTQYF. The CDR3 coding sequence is TGCGCCAGCAGCCTAGAGGGCAGGGGCACAGATACGCAGTATTTT.

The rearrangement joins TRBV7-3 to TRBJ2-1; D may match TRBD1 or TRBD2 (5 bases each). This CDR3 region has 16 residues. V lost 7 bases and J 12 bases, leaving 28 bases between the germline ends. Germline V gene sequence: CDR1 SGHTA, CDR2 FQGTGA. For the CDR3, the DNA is TGTGCCAGCACCCCAGACGAGGGTGGGGAGCAGGGTGGGCAGTTCTTC. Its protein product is CASTPDEGGEQGGQFF.

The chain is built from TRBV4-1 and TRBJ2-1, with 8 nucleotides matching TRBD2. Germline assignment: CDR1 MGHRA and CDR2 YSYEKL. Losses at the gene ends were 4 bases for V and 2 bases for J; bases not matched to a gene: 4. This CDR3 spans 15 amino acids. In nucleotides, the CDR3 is TGCGCCAGCAGCCCGCAGACTAGCGCCTACAATGAGCAGTTCTTC. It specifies CASSPQTSAYNEQFF.

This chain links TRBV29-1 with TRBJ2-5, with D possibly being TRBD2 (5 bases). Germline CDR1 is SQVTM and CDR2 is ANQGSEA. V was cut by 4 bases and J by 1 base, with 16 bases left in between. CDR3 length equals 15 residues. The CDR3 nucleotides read TGCAGCGTTGTTGGGGTAAAGACTATCCAAGAGACCCAGTACTTC. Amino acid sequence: CSVVGVKTIQETQYF.

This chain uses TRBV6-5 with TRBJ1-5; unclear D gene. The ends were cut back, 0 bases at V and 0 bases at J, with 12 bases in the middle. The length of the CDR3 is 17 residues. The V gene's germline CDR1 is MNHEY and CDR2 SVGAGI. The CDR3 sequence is CASSYSQTIYSNQPQHF. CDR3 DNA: TGTGCCAGCAGTTACTCTCAGACTATATATAGCAATCAGCCCCAGCATTTT.

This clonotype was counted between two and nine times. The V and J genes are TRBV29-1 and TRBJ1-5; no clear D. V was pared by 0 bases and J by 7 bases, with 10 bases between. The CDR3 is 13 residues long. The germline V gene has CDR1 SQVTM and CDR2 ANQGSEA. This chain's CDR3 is CSVEDQVGQPQHF. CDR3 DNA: TGCAGCGTTGAAGATCAGGTGGGGCAGCCCCAGCATTTT.

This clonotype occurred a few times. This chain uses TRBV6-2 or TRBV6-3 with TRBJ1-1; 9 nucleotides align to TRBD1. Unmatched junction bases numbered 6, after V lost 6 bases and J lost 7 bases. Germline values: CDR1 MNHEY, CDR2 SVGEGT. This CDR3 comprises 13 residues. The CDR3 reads CASRDRGPIEAFF. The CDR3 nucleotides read TGTGCCAGCAGGGACAGGGGTCCTATTGAAGCTTTCTTT.

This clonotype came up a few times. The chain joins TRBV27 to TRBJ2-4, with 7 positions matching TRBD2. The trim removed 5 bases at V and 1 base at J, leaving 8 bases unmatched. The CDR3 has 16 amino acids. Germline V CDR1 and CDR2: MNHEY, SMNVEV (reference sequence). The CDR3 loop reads CASSPGEGRAKNIQYF. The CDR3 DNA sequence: TGTGCCAGCAGTCCCGGGGAGGGAAGGGCCAAAAACATTCAGTACTTC.

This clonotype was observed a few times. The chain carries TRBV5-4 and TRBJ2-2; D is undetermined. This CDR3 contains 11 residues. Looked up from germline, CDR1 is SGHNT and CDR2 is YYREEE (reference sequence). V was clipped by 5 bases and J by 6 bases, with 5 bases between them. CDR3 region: CASSWAGELFF. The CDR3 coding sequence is TGTGCCAGCAGTTGGGCCGGGGAGCTGTTTTTT.

For the CDR3, the DNA is TGTGCCAGCAGCTTAGTTACTCCCGCCTACGAGCAGTACTTC. Translation gives CASSLVTPAYEQYF. This chain joins TRBV7-9 and TRBJ2-7; D unresolved. CDR1 SEHNR and CDR2 FQNEAQ come from the germline V gene (reference sequence). V gave up 1 base and J gave up 2 bases, with 9 bases separating them. This CDR3 has 14 amino acids.

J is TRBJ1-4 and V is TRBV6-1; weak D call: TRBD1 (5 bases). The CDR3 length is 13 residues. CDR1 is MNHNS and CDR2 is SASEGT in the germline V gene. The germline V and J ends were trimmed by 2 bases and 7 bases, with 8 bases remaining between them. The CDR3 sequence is CASSEHGAEKLFF. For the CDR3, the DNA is TGTGCCAGCAGTGAACACGGGGCTGAAAAACTGTTTTTT.

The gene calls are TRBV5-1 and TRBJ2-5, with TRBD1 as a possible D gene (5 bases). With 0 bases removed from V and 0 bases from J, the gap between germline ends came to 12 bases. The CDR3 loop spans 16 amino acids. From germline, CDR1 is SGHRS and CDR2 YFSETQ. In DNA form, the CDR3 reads TGCGCCAGCAGCTTGGATGACAGAGCCTACCAAGAGACCCAGTACTTC. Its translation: CASSLDDRAYQETQYF.